This is a list of T cell receptor beta chains from one sample in a study of T cells in Graves' hyperthyroidism and ophthalmopathy. MiXCR was run by TCRdb on the multiplex PCR reads, yielding one entry per CDR3 protein. The sample lists tens of thousands of distinct CDR3 sequences, roughly 50% occurring once. The specimen sequenced was blood. These receptors all come from a woman aged 45-60 years with Graves' hyperthyroidism that later progressed to Graves' ophthalmopathy. Each CDR3 is given with its conserved first and last residue. Fields, in order: clone size, J gene, D gene, V gene, CDR3 DNA, CDR3 protein. A D gene is named only where the DNA matches it firmly. Some rows have no size entry. The others give once, few or many, or a class for an expanded clone.

clone size: many; J gene: TRBJ1-5; D gene: .; V gene: TRBV7-9; CDR3 DNA: TGTACCAGCAGCTTATCGTCCGGTCAGCCCCAGCATTTT; CDR3 protein: CTSSLSSGQPQHF
clone size: many; J gene: TRBJ2-6; D gene: .; V gene: TRBV5-1; CDR3 DNA: TGCGCCAGCAGCTTACGGGCTGGGGCCAACGTCCTGACTTTC; CDR3 protein: CASSLRAGANVLTF
clone size: once; J gene: TRBJ2-1; D gene: TRBD1; V gene: TRBV15; CDR3 DNA: TGTGCCACCAGCAGTGAGTCGCAATTCTCGGGACAGGGTTTGGTCTTC; CDR3 protein: CATSSESQFSGQGLVF
clone size: .; J gene: TRBJ1-2; D gene: .; V gene: TRBV5-6; CDR3 DNA: TGTGCCAGCAGTTTAGGCCCCAGATCCGACTATGGCTACACCTTC; CDR3 protein: CASSLGPRSDYGYTF
clone size: many; J gene: TRBJ2-5; D gene: TRBD1; V gene: TRBV9; CDR3 DNA: TGTGCCAGCAACGTAGGTACAGGGGGCATCGAGACCCAGTACTTC; CDR3 protein: CASNVGTGGIETQYF
clone size: .; J gene: TRBJ1-2; D gene: .; V gene: TRBV20-1; CDR3 DNA: TGCAGTGCTATGTCTATGGAAGGCTACACCTTC; CDR3 protein: CSAMSMEGYTF
clone size: .; J gene: TRBJ1-1; D gene: TRBD1; V gene: TRBV9; CDR3 DNA: TGTGCCAGCAGCGTAGACTCCAGGGGGAGAAAGGGCACTGAAGCTTTCTTT; CDR3 protein: CASSVDSRGRKGTEAFF
clone size: many; J gene: TRBJ2-3; D gene: TRBD2; V gene: TRBV4-1; CDR3 DNA: TGCGCCAGCAGCCAAGACTATAGCGGGGGGGCCCTAGATACGCAGTATTTT; CDR3 protein: CASSQDYSGGALDTQYF
clone size: many; J gene: TRBJ1-5; D gene: .; V gene: TRBV19; CDR3 DNA: TGTGCCAGTAGTATAGCTCCACAGGGTAGCAATCAGCCCCAGCATTTT; CDR3 protein: CASSIAPQGSNQPQHF
clone size: many; J gene: TRBJ1-3; D gene: .; V gene: TRBV9; CDR3 DNA: TGTGCCAGCAGCGTAGGGGGATTCCCAGGGACTGGAAACACCATATATTTT; CDR3 protein: CASSVGGFPGTGNTIYF
clone size: .; J gene: TRBJ2-7; D gene: .; V gene: TRBV7-9; CDR3 DNA: TGTGCCAGCGGCCAAGGTGGGTTCGGGTCAGGCGAGCAGTACTTC; CDR3 protein: CASGQGGFGSGEQYF
clone size: many; J gene: TRBJ1-3; D gene: .; V gene: TRBV19; CDR3 DNA: TGTGCCAGTAGTCCCCCTGTCGGCAGGGCCGGAAACACCATATATTTT; CDR3 protein: CASSPPVGRAGNTIYF
clone size: many; J gene: TRBJ1-2; D gene: .; V gene: TRBV5-6; CDR3 DNA: TGTGCCAGCAGCTTCCCGGGACAACTTAACTATGGCTACACCTTC; CDR3 protein: CASSFPGQLNYGYTF
clone size: .; J gene: TRBJ2-3; D gene: TRBD2; V gene: TRBV5-4; CDR3 DNA: TGTGCCAGCAGCTTGGGTCCTAGCGGGGGGTCTGGTACGCAGTATTTT; CDR3 protein: CASSLGPSGGSGTQYF
clone size: .; J gene: TRBJ2-5; D gene: TRBD2; V gene: TRBV30; CDR3 DNA: TGTGCCTGGAGTTTTGGCGGGAGCCAAGAGACCCAGTACTTC; CDR3 protein: CAWSFGGSQETQYF
clone size: medium-sized; J gene: TRBJ1-2; D gene: TRBD1; V gene: TRBV7-9; CDR3 DNA: TGTGCCAGCAGCTTAGGACAGGGGCACTATGGCTACACCTTC; CDR3 protein: CASSLGQGHYGYTF
clone size: .; J gene: TRBJ2-3; D gene: TRBD2; V gene: TRBV5-1; CDR3 DNA: TGCGCCAGCAGCTTGACTAGCGGGAGGGAGTATTTT; CDR3 protein: CASSLTSGREYF
clone size: .; J gene: TRBJ1-5; D gene: TRBD1; V gene: TRBV7-9; CDR3 DNA: TGTGCCAGCAGCTACACAACCGGGACAGGCAATCAGCCCCAGCATTTT; CDR3 protein: CASSYTTGTGNQPQHF
clone size: many; J gene: TRBJ2-1; D gene: .; V gene: TRBV5-4; CDR3 DNA: TGTGCCAGCAGCACTCGGGCGGGGGAGCAGTTCTTC; CDR3 protein: CASSTRAGEQFF
clone size: .; J gene: TRBJ1-5; D gene: .; V gene: TRBV6-5; CDR3 DNA: TGTGCCACCAGGAAGGGGGACACGAATCAGCCCCAGCATTTT; CDR3 protein: CATRKGDTNQPQHF
clone size: once; J gene: TRBJ2-3; D gene: TRBD2; V gene: TRBV18; CDR3 DNA: TGTGCCAGCTCACCCCTTGCTACTAGCGGGGGCACAGATACGCAGTATTTT; CDR3 protein: CASSPLATSGGTDTQYF
clone size: .; J gene: TRBJ2-3; D gene: TRBD2; V gene: TRBV5-1; CDR3 DNA: TGCGCCAGCAGCTCTGGCTCTAGCGGGAGCACAGATACGCAGTATTTT; CDR3 protein: CASSSGSSGSTDTQYF
clone size: many; J gene: TRBJ2-2; D gene: .; V gene: TRBV7-3; CDR3 DNA: TGTGCCAGCAGTAACAACCATCCTAGCGGGGAGCTGTTTTTT; CDR3 protein: CASSNNHPSGELFF
clone size: .; J gene: TRBJ2-7; D gene: .; V gene: TRBV25-1; CDR3 DNA: TGTGCTAGTTCAGGGGGGTACGAGCAGTACTTC; CDR3 protein: CASSGGYEQYF
clone size: .; J gene: TRBJ1-5; D gene: .; V gene: TRBV2; CDR3 DNA: TGTGCCAGCAGTCTTTCTAGCGGGAGTATGAACGAGCAGCCCCAGCATTTT; CDR3 protein: CASSLSSGSMNEQPQHF
clone size: .; J gene: TRBJ1-1; D gene: .; V gene: TRBV20-1; CDR3 DNA: TGCAGTGCTAGAGATCGCGAGGGAAGTAGGGCGGGAGCTTTCTTT; CDR3 protein: CSARDREGSRAGAFF
clone size: many; J gene: TRBJ2-1; D gene: TRBD1; V gene: TRBV20-1; CDR3 DNA: TGCAGTGCTATCCCAGGGGGCATCAATGAGCAGTTCTTC; CDR3 protein: CSAIPGGINEQFF
clone size: many; J gene: TRBJ1-6; D gene: .; V gene: TRBV6-5; CDR3 DNA: TGTGCCAGCAGTTACTCGGGGGGCTCGAGTTCACCCCTCCACTTT; CDR3 protein: CASSYSGGSSSPLHF
clone size: medium-sized; J gene: TRBJ1-2; D gene: .; V gene: TRBV10-3; CDR3 DNA: TGTGCCATCAGTGAGAGCGGGCGGAGGAGCGATTATGGCTACACCTTC; CDR3 protein: CAISESGRRSDYGYTF
clone size: medium-sized; J gene: TRBJ2-7; D gene: .; V gene: TRBV7-8; CDR3 DNA: TGTGCCAGCAGCTTCGACCCGGCCTACGAGCAGTACTTC; CDR3 protein: CASSFDPAYEQYF
clone size: few; J gene: TRBJ1-2; D gene: TRBD1; V gene: TRBV30; CDR3 DNA: TGTGCCTGGAGTGTACGGCCCCTGGACAGGGCTAACTATGGCTACACCTTC; CDR3 protein: CAWSVRPLDRANYGYTF
clone size: many; J gene: TRBJ1-1; D gene: .; V gene: TRBV30; CDR3 DNA: TGTGCCTGGAGTGGGGGGATGAACACTGAAGCTTTCTTT; CDR3 protein: CAWSGGMNTEAFF
clone size: many; J gene: TRBJ2-3; D gene: .; V gene: TRBV6-1; CDR3 DNA: TGTGCCAGCAGTGAATCCGGGGGCCCAGATACGCAGTATTTT; CDR3 protein: CASSESGGPDTQYF
clone size: .; J gene: TRBJ1-6; D gene: TRBD1; V gene: TRBV9; CDR3 DNA: TGTGCCAGCAGCGTAGACGGGACAGGGGATGGTTCACCCCTCCACTTT; CDR3 protein: CASSVDGTGDGSPLHF
clone size: medium-sized; J gene: TRBJ1-5; D gene: .; V gene: TRBV7-7; CDR3 DNA: TGTGCTAGCAGTCCCAGACAGAGGGTTTGGAGCAATCAGCCCCAGCATTTT; CDR3 protein: CASSPRQRVWSNQPQHF
clone size: .; J gene: TRBJ2-1; D gene: TRBD2; V gene: TRBV5-1; CDR3 DNA: TGCGCCAGCAGCTTGGCCACTAGCGGGGCCTACAATGAGCAGTTCTTC; CDR3 protein: CASSLATSGAYNEQFF
clone size: .; J gene: TRBJ1-2; D gene: TRBD1; V gene: TRBV27; CDR3 DNA: TGTGCCAGCAGTTTACTCGAGGGGGCGAAGTCAGGCGGCTACACCTTC; CDR3 protein: CASSLLEGAKSGGYTF
clone size: many; J gene: TRBJ2-7; D gene: .; V gene: TRBV11-2; CDR3 DNA: TGTGCCAGCAGCTTATACGTAGACTACGAGCAGTACTTC; CDR3 protein: CASSLYVDYEQYF
clone size: many; J gene: TRBJ1-3; D gene: TRBD1; V gene: TRBV6-6; CDR3 DNA: TGTGCCAGCAATCCCCTCCCGACAGGGGGCGGAAACACCATATATTTT; CDR3 protein: CASNPLPTGGGNTIYF
clone size: many; J gene: TRBJ2-3; D gene: TRBD2; V gene: TRBV12-3/TRBV12-4; CDR3 DNA: TGTGCCAGCAGGCGCCAGGGAGGGACAGATACGCAGTATTTT; CDR3 protein: CASRRQGGTDTQYF
clone size: many; J gene: TRBJ2-7; D gene: .; V gene: TRBV6-1; CDR3 DNA: TGTGCCAGCAGTGAAGTCCTCGAAGGGTCGGGCGAGCAGTACTTC; CDR3 protein: CASSEVLEGSGEQYF
clone size: medium-sized; J gene: TRBJ1-4; D gene: .; V gene: TRBV7-9; CDR3 DNA: TGTGCCAGCAGCCCTTCCTTGTTCCAGGCAGAACTGTTTTTT; CDR3 protein: CASSPSLFQAELFF
clone size: .; J gene: TRBJ2-5; D gene: .; V gene: TRBV14; CDR3 DNA: TGTGCCAGCAGCCAACTATCAGACCAAGAGACCCAGTACTTC; CDR3 protein: CASSQLSDQETQYF
clone size: .; J gene: TRBJ1-2; D gene: .; V gene: TRBV24-1; CDR3 DNA: TGTGCCACCAGTGATTCAGGGGAGGGGAACTATGGCTACACCTTC; CDR3 protein: CATSDSGEGNYGYTF
clone size: large; J gene: TRBJ2-1; D gene: .; V gene: TRBV20-1; CDR3 DNA: TGCAGTGCCTCGTCCCCGGACAGCTTCTACAATGAGCAGTTCTTC; CDR3 protein: CSASSPDSFYNEQFF
clone size: many; J gene: TRBJ2-5; D gene: TRBD2; V gene: TRBV28; CDR3 DNA: TGTGCCAGCAGTATAGCGGGAGCTAAGGAGACCCAGTACTTC; CDR3 protein: CASSIAGAKETQYF
clone size: .; J gene: TRBJ1-5; D gene: TRBD1; V gene: TRBV9; CDR3 DNA: TGTGCCAGCAGCGTCAGAGGGGGCTTAGGACAGCCCCAGCATTTT; CDR3 protein: CASSVRGGLGQPQHF
clone size: many; J gene: TRBJ2-2; D gene: .; V gene: TRBV7-7; CDR3 DNA: TGTGCTAGCAGCCCACAACAGGGAAAGGCCAACACCGGGGAGCTGTTTTTT; CDR3 protein: CASSPQQGKANTGELFF
clone size: few; J gene: TRBJ1-1; D gene: .; V gene: TRBV20-1; CDR3 DNA: TGCAGTGCTAGGGGTGAAGCTTTCTTT; CDR3 protein: CSARGEAFF
clone size: .; J gene: TRBJ1-1; D gene: .; V gene: TRBV20-1; CDR3 DNA: TGCAGTGCTAGAGAGACACGGGACACTGAAGCTTTCTTT; CDR3 protein: CSARETRDTEAFF
clone size: .; J gene: TRBJ1-3; D gene: .; V gene: TRBV7-8; CDR3 DNA: TGTGCCAGCACCCCGCGGGCGGTTGTTGGAAACACCATATATTTT; CDR3 protein: CASTPRAVVGNTIYF